The 32 T cell receptor beta chains below were found in one sample sequenced in a study of cytomegalovirus exposure and HLA in healthy donors (dated by TCRdb to 2016 to 2017). Library generation was performed with the immunoSEQ multiplex PCR assay. For the multiplex PCR, a mixture combining 60 forward primers for TCR Vbeta segments and 13 reverse primers for TCR Jbeta segments was used. In its TCRdb copy, this immuneACCESS table keeps in-frame sequences only and misses some clones. Where compared with another copy, unresolved V genes explain less than half of these, and the others have no known cause. The sample records some 98,000 clones, around 67% of which are singletons. The top ten hold about 2.5% of the sample. What was sequenced was PBMCs. The source is a man aged 45-65 years in good health and CMV-seronegative.

The chain has TRBV19 and TRBJ1-5, with D perhaps TRBD1 (6 bases). This CDR3 is 17 amino acids long. The germline gives CDR1 LNHDA, CDR2 SQIVND (reference sequence). The ends were cut back, 3 bases at V and 7 bases at J, with 22 bases in the middle. The CDR3 sequence: CASSILGKGQHGQPQHF. Written as DNA, the CDR3 is TGTGCCAGTAGTATTCTAGGCAAAGGACAGCACGGGCAGCCCCAGCATTTT. Based on the CDR3 plus reference TRBV19 and TRBJ1-5, the full variable domain is DGGITQSPKYLFRKEGQNVTLSCEQNLNHDAMYWYRQDPGQGLRLIYYSQIVNDFQKGDIAEGYSVSREKKESFPLTVTSAQKNPTAFYLCASSILGKGQHGQPQHFGDGTRLSIL.

This clone was counted a few times. This chain joins TRBV28 and TRBJ2-3; 8 bases line up with TRBD2. V shed 5 bases, J shed 0 bases, and the junction held 4 bases outside the gene matches. Germline assignment: CDR1 MDHEN and CDR2 SYDVKM. The CDR3 has 15 residues. CDR3 amino acids: CASSPLAESTDTQYF. The CDR3 DNA is TGTGCCAGCAGTCCACTAGCGGAGAGCACAGATACGCAGTATTTT.

The chain combines TRBV2 with TRBJ2-1, with TRBD2 identical over 9 bases. CDR1 SNHLY and CDR2 FYNNEI come from the germline V gene. V was pared by 7 bases and J by 6 bases, with 10 bases of the junction left unmatched. There are 15 residues in the CDR3. CDR3 nucleotides: TGTGCCAGCAATCAGGGACTAGCCTTTTCCAATGAGCAGTTCTTC. The encoded protein is CASNQGLAFSNEQFF.

The CDR3 reads CASSSSQGLGNQPQHF. For the CDR3, the DNA is TGTGCCAGCAGTTCGTCTCAGGGGTTGGGCAATCAGCCCCAGCATTTT. This chain joins TRBV6-5 and TRBJ1-5; possible D gene TRBD1, 6 bases. The germline V gene encodes CDR1 MNHEY and CDR2 SVGAGI. CDR3 length equals 16 residues. Trimming took off 4 bases at V and 2 bases at J, with 15 bases between the two ends.

The V call is TRBV11-3, the J call TRBJ2-5; the D gene is possibly TRBD2 (6 bases). The ends were cut back, 0 bases at V and 5 bases at J, with 16 bases in the middle. CDR3 size: 16 residues. The germline gives CDR1 SGHNT, CDR2 YENEEA. The CDR3, as DNA: TGTGCCAGCAGCTTAGATGGCGGGGACGTCCAGGAGACCCAGTACTTC. Protein sequence: CASSLDGGDVQETQYF.

The chain joins TRBV5-1 to TRBJ2-3; the D gene is possibly TRBD1 (5 bases). The CDR3 extends over 14 amino acids. Germline lookup yields CDR1 SGHRS and CDR2 YFSETQ. Between the trimmed V and J ends, which lost 2 bases and 6 bases, there was a span of 13 bases. The CDR3 loop reads CASSFNRLRDTQYF. The CDR3 DNA reads as TGCGCCAGCAGCTTCAACAGGCTGCGGGATACGCAGTATTTT.

This clone has a count of ten or more. Other DNA variants within this sample encode the same CDR3. This chain links TRBV6-5 with TRBJ1-2; TRBD1 matches at 10 bases. J lost 4 bases, V lost 2 bases, and 7 bases had no gene match. The CDR3 extends over 16 amino acids. Germline V gives CDR1 MNHEY, CDR2 SVGAGI. The DNA of the CDR3 is TGTGCCAGCAGTTACATTCGGACAGGGGGGGGCTATGGCTACACCTTC. Protein sequence: CASSYIRTGGGYGYTF.

This clone occurred a few times. The CDR3 here is CAWGGSGTGREQFF. The CDR3 region has the DNA TGTGCCTGGGGAGGTAGCGGGACCGGCCGGGAGCAGTTCTTC. The chain is built from TRBV30 and TRBJ2-1, with 8 bases matching TRBD2. Germline CDR1 reads GTSNPN; CDR2 reads SVGIG (reference sequence). The V gene end was trimmed by 5 bases and the J gene end by 10 bases; junction bases not matched to a gene: 13. The CDR3 is made up of 14 amino acids.

The CDR3 sequence: CASKTDYRDEQFF. In DNA form, the CDR3 reads TGCGCCAGCAAAACTGACTATCGTGACGAGCAGTTCTTC. The chain has TRBV10-1 and TRBJ2-1; D might be TRBD2 (5 bases). The CDR3 length is 13 residues. Germline V gene sequence: CDR1 WNHNN, CDR2 SYGVQD (reference sequence). V shed 7 bases and J shed 10 bases, with 17 bases lying between them.

V is TRBV29-1 and J is TRBJ2-7, with D unresolved. V shed 2 bases and J shed 4 bases, with 12 bases lying between them. This CDR3 region has 13 residues. The germline CDR1 and CDR2 sequences are SQVTM and ANQGSEA. For the CDR3, the DNA is TGCAGCGTTGAAATTGGCCAGCGATACGAGCAGTACTTC. Translated, it gives CSVEIGQRYEQYF.

The chain recombines TRBV28 with TRBJ1-1, with 10 positions matching TRBD1. The CDR3 covers 18 residues. V was pared by 4 bases and J by 5 bases, with 16 bases of the junction left unmatched. Germline lookup yields CDR1 MDHEN and CDR2 SYDVKM. CDR3 sequence (DNA): TGTGCCAGCAGTTCTTCATATCCCCGGGACAGGGGACGAACTGAAGCTTTCTTT. Translated, it gives CASSSSYPRDRGRTEAFF.

The chain couples TRBV28 to TRBJ1-1; D is perhaps TRBD1 (6 bases). The germline CDR1 and CDR2 sequences are MDHEN and SYDVKM. This CDR3 comprises 16 residues. Trimming cost V 5 bases and J 4 bases, with 20 bases left between them. CDR3 DNA sequence: TGTGCCAGCAGTCTCCCAGGACAGTCTATCTTCACTGAAGCTTTCTTT. It is translated as CASSLPGQSIFTEAFF.

J is TRBJ2-5 and V is TRBV5-4, with D possibly being TRBD1 (6 bases). Trimming took 1 base from V and 1 from J, leaving 11 bases between them. Germline V gene lookup returns CDR1 SGHNT and CDR2 YYREEE (reference sequence). The CDR3 loop spans 15 amino acids. This chain's CDR3 is CASSLSAGAQETQYF. DNA for the CDR3: TGTGCCAGCAGCTTGAGCGCAGGGGCCCAAGAGACCCAGTACTTC. Filled out from reference TRBV5-4 and TRBJ2-5, the complete variable domain reads ETGVTQSPTHLIKTRGQQVTLRCSSQSGHNTVSWYQQALGQGPQFIFQYYREEENGRGNFPPRFSGLQFPNYSSELNVNALELDDSALYLCASSLSAGAQETQYFGPGTRLLVL.

The V gene is TRBV2, the J gene TRBJ2-3, with TRBD2 identical over 11 bases. The CDR3 sequence is 17 residues long. Looked up from germline, CDR1 is SNHLY and CDR2 is FYNNEI. V gave up 8 bases and J gave up 0 bases; unmatched junction bases: 10. In nucleotides, the CDR3 is TGTGCCAGCTTAGGTCCCATAGCGGGAGGGAGCACAGATACGCAGTATTTT. It specifies CASLGPIAGGSTDTQYF.

V is TRBV28 and J is TRBJ1-2; tentative D call: TRBD1 (6 bases). This CDR3 region has 14 residues. Germline CDR1 reads MDHEN; CDR2 reads SYDVKM. Trimming removed 4 bases from V and 8 bases from J, with 17 bases in between. In nucleotides, the CDR3 is TGTGCCAGCAGTTCTACTACAGGGATCGGAGGCTACACCTTC. Its protein is CASSSTTGIGGYTF.

V usage is TRBV7-8 and J usage is TRBJ2-6, with TRBD1 matching over 10 bases. Germline V gene lookup returns CDR1 SGHVS and CDR2 FQNEAQ. V lost 5 bases to trimming and J lost 2 bases; unmatched junction nucleotides: 9. This CDR3 has 18 amino acids. The CDR3 nucleotides read TGTGCCAGCAGCGAAAGACAGGGGGCATCCCCTGGGGCCAACGTCCTGACTTTC. This sequence encodes CASSERQGASPGANVLTF.

This clone has just one count. The gene calls are TRBV18 and TRBJ2-3; possible D gene TRBD2, 6 bases. Germline CDR1 is KGHSH and CDR2 is LQKENI. Deletions cut 4 bases from V and 1 base from J, with 15 bases between. CDR3 length equals 16 residues. CDR3 bases: TGTGCCAGCTCACGTTTGGTCCGCGGGGGCACAGATACGCAGTATTTT. Its protein product is CASSRLVRGGTDTQYF.

The rearrangement joins TRBV9 to TRBJ2-7; weak D call: TRBD1 (6 bases). Germline V gene data show CDR1 as SGDLS and CDR2 as YYNGEE. CDR3 length: 16 residues. V lost 2 bases, J lost 4 bases, and 19 bases lay in between. CDR3 bases: TGTGCCAGCAGCGTGGATACAGGGACCAAGATTTACGAGCAGTACTTC. Translation gives CASSVDTGTKIYEQYF.

The V gene is TRBV7-9, the J gene TRBJ2-1; D is unresolved. CDR3 length: 15 residues. V was cut by 0 bases and J by 5 bases, with 11 bases left in between. Germline lookup yields CDR1 SEHNR and CDR2 FQNEAQ (reference sequence). This CDR3 is CASSLALAVNNEQFF. Here the CDR3 DNA reads TGTGCCAGCAGCTTAGCGCTCGCGGTTAACAATGAGCAGTTCTTC.

This clone was observed once. The V and J genes are TRBV27 and TRBJ2-1, with unresolved D. The CDR3 is 14 amino acids. Trimming took off 3 bases at V and 0 bases at J, with 6 bases between the two ends. Germline lookup yields CDR1 MNHEY and CDR2 SMNVEV (reference sequence). The chain's CDR3 is CASSFQDSYNEQFF. CDR3 DNA sequence: TGTGCCAGCAGTTTCCAGGACTCCTACAATGAGCAGTTCTTC.

CDR3 sequence: CASSEGQGILNEQYF. CDR3 nucleotides: TGTGCCAGCAGTGAGGGACAGGGTATTTTGAACGAGCAGTACTTC. The genes are TRBV2 and TRBJ2-5, with 9 nucleotides matching TRBD1. The J call is doubtful: the DNA matches TRBJ2-7 better. Looked up from germline, CDR1 is SNHLY and CDR2 is FYNNEI. The CDR3 consists of 15 residues.

J is TRBJ1-5 and V is TRBV6-6; the match to TRBD1 covers 9 bases. CDR1 and CDR2 from the germline V gene are MNHNY and SVGAGI (reference sequence). J was trimmed by 9 bases and V by 8 bases; bases with no gene match: 11. CDR3 length: 14 residues. As DNA, the CDR3 is TGTGCCAGCGCCCGGGACAGGGAAAGGTGGCCCCAGCATTTT. Protein: CASARDRERWPQHF.

The table lists this clone with a few counts. The chain employs TRBV6-6 and TRBJ1-1; TRBD1 might be the D (5 bases). Germline loops: CDR1 MNHNY, CDR2 SVGAGI (reference sequence). The CDR3 consists of 14 residues. Trimming stripped 10 bases from V and 0 bases from J, with 15 bases between. The CDR3 sequence: CATLKQGMNTEAFF. The CDR3 region has the DNA TGTGCCACCCTCAAGCAGGGCATGAACACTGAAGCTTTCTTT.

The chain carries TRBV4-1 and TRBJ2-1, with D hard to call. V lost 0 bases to trimming and J lost 0 bases, with 9 bases between them. The V gene's germline CDR1 is MGHRA and CDR2 YSYEKL. The CDR3 covers 16 residues. CDR3 coding DNA: TGCGCCAGCAGCCAAGAGAGGTCCGGCTCCTACAATGAGCAGTTCTTC. Protein: CASSQERSGSYNEQFF.

J is TRBJ2-3 and V is TRBV27; tentative D call: TRBD1 (5 bases). The germline V gene has CDR1 MNHEY and CDR2 SMNVEV (reference sequence). Trimming shortened V by 4 bases and J by 4 bases, and 12 bases separated the two germline ends. The CDR3 runs to 14 residues. CDR3 sequence: CASSSSGAPDTQYF. The CDR3 DNA sequence: TGTGCCAGCAGTTCGAGTGGGGCCCCAGATACGCAGTATTTT.

The V gene is TRBV19, the J gene TRBJ2-7, with 9 bases fitting TRBD1. The CDR3 runs to 16 residues. Trimming cost V 5 bases and J 2 bases; bases outside gene matches: 10. Per the germline V gene, CDR1 is LNHDA and CDR2 is SQIVND (reference sequence). CDR3: CASSDYFRDRAYEQYF. In DNA, the CDR3 is TGTGCCAGTAGTGACTATTTCCGGGACAGGGCCTACGAGCAGTACTTC.

The chain recombines TRBV5-6 with TRBJ1-1; TRBD1 is a possible D gene (6 bases). Germline CDR1 SGHDT, CDR2 YYEEEE. This CDR3 has 16 amino acids. The V gene lost 3 bases and the J gene lost 1 base, with 16 bases spanning the gap. The CDR3 sequence is CASSWQQGLANTEAFF. The CDR3 DNA sequence: TGTGCCAGCAGCTGGCAACAGGGTTTAGCGAACACTGAAGCTTTCTTT.

In its sample, this clone was seen once. The chain joins TRBV28 to TRBJ2-7, with D tentatively TRBD1 (5 bases). Germline CDR1 reads MDHEN; CDR2 reads SYDVKM. The CDR3 covers 12 residues. Trimming stripped 5 bases from V and 6 bases from J, with 11 bases between. CDR3 sequence (DNA): TGTGCCAGCAGTACCAGGGTCGGCGAGCAGTACTTC. Its protein product is CASSTRVGEQYF.

This chain uses TRBV5-1 with TRBJ2-1, with 7 nucleotides matching TRBD1. V lost 2 bases and J lost 12; bases outside the gene matches: 5. The CDR3 runs 12 residues. In germline, CDR1 is SGHRS, CDR2 YFSETQ. The CDR3 protein is CASSLETGSQFF. The CDR3 DNA is TGCGCCAGCAGCTTAGAGACAGGGTCGCAGTTCTTC.

The chain employs TRBV5-5 and TRBJ1-5, with D tentatively TRBD1 (5 bases). The CDR3 length is 16 residues. Trimming stripped 5 bases from V and 0 bases from J, with 15 bases between. CDR1 and CDR2 from the germline V gene are SGHKS and YYEKEE (reference sequence). The CDR3 DNA sequence: TGTGCCAGCAGTGTCAGGGCGGACTATAGCAATCAGCCCCAGCATTTT. Residues: CASSVRADYSNQPQHF.

The J gene is TRBJ1-5, the V gene TRBV18, with a weak D call TRBD1 (5 bases). The CDR3 has 13 amino acids. V was cut by 10 bases and J by 6 bases, with 16 bases left in between. Germline V gene sequence: CDR1 KGHSH, CDR2 LQKENI. Written as DNA, the CDR3 is TGTGCCAATAGCCGGGACGGGAGTCAGCCCCAGCATTTT. The encoded protein is CANSRDGSQPQHF.

The gene calls are TRBV15 and TRBJ1-2, with TRBD1 matching over 8 bases. The germline V gene encodes CDR1 LNHNV and CDR2 YYDKDF (reference sequence). V shed 3 bases, J shed 3 bases, and the junction held 12 bases outside the gene matches. The CDR3 has 17 amino acids. Written as DNA, the CDR3 is TGTGCCACCAGCAGTGGACAGGGTCCCCCCGCCGACTATGGCTACACCTTC. Translated: CATSSGQGPPADYGYTF. Based on the CDR3 plus reference TRBV15 and TRBJ1-2, the full variable domain is DAMVIQNPRYQVTQFGKPVTLSCSQTLNHNVMYWYQQKSSQAPKLLFHYYDKDFNNEADTPDNFQSRRPNTSFCFLDIRSPGLGDTAMYLCATSSGQGPPADYGYTFGSGTRLTVV.